These 24 T cell receptor beta chains originate from one sample sequenced in a study of early T cells in non-severe SARS-CoV-2 infection. TCRdb passed the 5' RACE reads through MiXCR, listing each CDR3 protein once. In the table there are 55,000 to 75,000 distinct CDR3 sequences, about 8% of which are singletons. Sequencing was done on a sample of whole blood. These receptor sequences come from an adult who was a healthcare worker with PCR-confirmed SARS-CoV-2 infection or an uninfected control (not recorded which).

This clonotype was counted ten times or more. The rearrangement joins TRBV27 to TRBJ2-1, with D possibly being TRBD1 or TRBD2 (7 bases each). Germline V CDR1 and CDR2: MNHEY, SMNVEV (reference sequence). The V and J ends lost 4 bases and 5 bases respectively, with 12 bases between them. The CDR3 is 14 amino acids. For the CDR3, the DNA is TGTGCCAGCAGTTCAGGGGGGGCAAACAATGAGCAGTTCTTC. It translates to CASSSGGANNEQFF.

This clonotype has at least ten counts. The V call is TRBV24-1, the J call TRBJ1-2; 10 nucleotides agree with TRBD1. This CDR3 contains 11 residues. J lost 8 bases, V lost 9 bases, and 2 bases had no gene match. Germline V gene sequence: CDR1 KGHDR, CDR2 SFDVKD. CDR3 in DNA: TGTGCCACCGGACAGGGGGGAGGCTACACCTTC. This sequence encodes CATGQGGGYTF.

The chain recombines TRBV7-2 with TRBJ2-1; 10 bases are a match to TRBD2. Germline-derived CDR1 and CDR2 are SGHTA and FQGNSA. The CDR3 sequence is 15 residues long. The junction had 5 bases not matched to a gene; V was cut back by 6 bases and J by 3 bases. The CDR3, as DNA: TGTGCCAGCAGTCGACCTAGCGGGAGCTACAATGAGCAGTTCTTC. Its translation: CASSRPSGSYNEQFF.

This clonotype was seen more than once but under ten times. V is TRBV30 and J is TRBJ2-1; 9 bases fit TRBD2. V lost 5 bases to trimming and J lost 6 bases; unmatched junction nucleotides: 11. The CDR3 spans 15 residues. CDR1 is GTSNPN and CDR2 is SVGIG in the germline V gene (reference sequence). CDR3 DNA: TGTGCCTGGGGGCCGCTAGCGGGATTCACCAATGAGCAGTTCTTC. It translates to CAWGPLAGFTNEQFF. Using reference TRBV30 and TRBJ2-1 for the parts outside the CDR3, the full variable domain is SQTIHQWPATLVQPVGSPLSLECTVEGTSNPNLYWYRQAAGRGLQLLFYSVGIGQISSEVPQNLSASRPQDRQFILSSKKLLLSDSGFYLCAWGPLAGFTNEQFFGPGTRLTVL.

This clonotype was found many times. This chain joins TRBV6-1 and TRBJ2-7; 8 bases map to TRBD2. CDR1 and CDR2 (germline): MNHNS, SASEGT. J gave up 5 bases and V 7 bases, and 7 bases lay outside the gene matches. The CDR3 totals 13 residues. CDR3 sequence (DNA): TGTGCCAGCATCCTTGGACTAGCTGACGAGCAGTACTTC. This sequence encodes CASILGLADEQYF.

The V call is TRBV18, the J call TRBJ2-1; 10 bases align to TRBD1. The CDR3 extends over 14 amino acids. The germline V gene encodes CDR1 KGHSH and CDR2 LQKENI. V gave up 3 bases and J gave up 8 bases; unmatched junction bases: 4. The CDR3 sequence: CASSPGTGDYEQFF. The CDR3 DNA is TGTGCCAGCTCACCTGGGACAGGGGACTATGAGCAGTTCTTC.

This clonotype was counted ten times or more. The chain has TRBV20-1 and TRBJ1-4; 7 bases are a match to TRBD1. This CDR3 has 13 amino acids. Germline assignment: CDR1 DFQATT and CDR2 SNEGSKA (reference sequence). The V gene end was trimmed by 7 bases and the J gene end by 4 bases; junction bases not matched to a gene: 6. The CDR3 bases are TGCAGTGTTTTGGACAGGAATAATGAAAAACTGTTTTTT. It yields the protein CSVLDRNNEKLFF.

This sequence joins TRBV7-3 and TRBJ2-4; D gene ambiguous. CDR1 and CDR2 from the germline V gene are SGHTA and FQGTGA. This CDR3 contains 13 residues. The V end was cut by 7 bases, the J end by 2 bases, with 9 bases between. The CDR3 sequence is CASILITKNIQYF. Written as DNA, the CDR3 is TGTGCCAGCATCCTCATCACCAAAAACATTCAGTACTTC.

This clonotype was seen repeatedly, ten times or more. This rearrangement joins TRBV20-1 to TRBJ1-2, with D unclear. Germline-derived CDR1 and CDR2 are DFQATT and SNEGSKA (reference sequence). This CDR3 is built from 13 residues. The CDR3 DNA follows: TGCAGCCCAACGCCCGCGGGGATATATGGCTACACCTTC. Protein: CSPTPAGIYGYTF.

This clonotype appeared many times. The chain employs TRBV25-1 and TRBJ2-6; the D is unclear. This CDR3 has 15 residues. CDR1 is MGHDK and CDR2 is SYGVNS in the germline V gene. V lost 3 bases and J 0 bases, leaving 6 bases between the germline ends. Written as DNA, the CDR3 is TGTGCCAGCAGTGATTGGGTCTCTGGGGCCAACGTCCTGACTTTC. It codes for CASSDWVSGANVLTF.

Only a few counts were recorded for this clonotype. The chain combines TRBV5-6 with TRBJ2-1, with D perhaps matching TRBD1 (6 bases). The CDR3 is 16 residues long. Trimming pared 0 bases from V and 6 bases from J, leaving 16 bases between. Germline V lookup: CDR1 SGHDT, CDR2 YYEEEE. CDR3: CASSLEPGQSLNEQFF. The CDR3 nucleotides read TGTGCCAGCAGCTTGGAACCGGGACAAAGCCTCAATGAGCAGTTCTTC.

This clonotype was recorded many times. The V and J genes are TRBV29-1 and TRBJ2-3, with D possibly matching TRBD2 (7 bases). There are 14 residues in the CDR3. Trimming took off 8 bases at V and 4 bases at J, with 19 bases between the two ends. The V gene's germline CDR1 is SQVTM and CDR2 ANQGSEA. The CDR3 loop is CSSSGGAFADTQYF. CDR3 sequence (DNA): TGCAGCAGCAGTGGGGGGGCTTTCGCAGATACGCAGTATTTT.

This clonotype was seen a few times. The chain links TRBV18 to TRBJ2-1, with 15 bases fitting TRBD2. CDR1 and CDR2 from the germline V gene are KGHSH and LQKENI. This CDR3 contains 17 residues. Unmatched junction bases numbered 5, after V lost 0 bases and J lost 8 bases. The DNA of the CDR3 is TGTGCCAGCTCACCACCGGGACTAGCGGGAGGTGGCGATGAGCAGTTCTTC. Residues: CASSPPGLAGGGDEQFF. Filled out from reference TRBV18 and TRBJ2-1, the complete variable domain reads NAGVMQNPRHLVRRRGQEARLRCSPMKGHSHVYWYRQLPEEGLKFMVYLQKENIIDESGMPKERFSAEFPKEGPSILRIQQVVRGDSAAYFCASSPPGLAGGGDEQFFGPGTRLTVL.

This clonotype was seen a handful of times. The chain joins TRBV9 to TRBJ2-3, with D unresolved. Germline values: CDR1 SGDLS, CDR2 YYNGEE. V shed 0 bases and J shed 2 bases, with 10 bases lying between them. The CDR3 extends over 15 amino acids. CDR3 loop: CASSVGESTTDTQYF. DNA for the CDR3: TGTGCCAGCAGCGTAGGAGAATCCACCACAGATACGCAGTATTTT.

The CDR3 DNA sequence: TGTGCCAGCTCGCGGGGGACTTCCCCCTACGAGCAGTACTTC. Translation: CASSRGTSPYEQYF. This chain joins TRBV18 and TRBJ2-7; 7 positions agree with TRBD2. In germline, CDR1 is KGHSH, CDR2 LQKENI. The trim removed 6 bases at V and 2 bases at J, leaving 7 bases unmatched. CDR3 length: 14 residues.

This clonotype has a handful of counts. The chain links TRBV12-3 or TRBV12-4 to TRBJ2-1; TRBD2 matches at 11 bases. The CDR3 has 15 amino acids. V gave up 6 bases and J gave up 9 bases; unmatched junction bases: 10. The CDR3: CASSPLAGGPLEQFF. CDR3 nucleotides: TGTGCCAGCAGCCCCTTAGCGGGAGGGCCTCTTGAGCAGTTCTTC.

V and J are TRBV3-1 and TRBJ1-5; D not resolved. The V end lost 0 bases, the J end lost 11 bases, and 11 bases lay between the germline ends. Looked up from germline, CDR1 is LGHDT and CDR2 is YNNKEL (reference sequence). This CDR3 has 13 amino acids. CDR3 amino acids: CASSQDRRGAQHF. The CDR3 DNA follows: TGTGCCAGCAGCCAAGATCGACGCGGAGCCCAGCATTTT.

This clonotype was counted once. The CDR3 DNA follows: TGTGCCATCAGTGAGCGTACTGGGGGCCTCAATGAGCAGTTCTTC. This sequence encodes CAISERTGGLNEQFF. The chain carries TRBV10-3 and TRBJ2-1; possibly TRBD1 for D (6 bases). V lost 2 bases and J 6 bases, leaving 14 bases between the germline ends. CDR3 length: 15 residues. Germline V gives CDR1 ENHRY, CDR2 SYGVKD.

The chain couples TRBV4-2 to TRBJ1-6; D might be TRBD1 (5 bases). Germline V lookup: CDR1 LGHNA, CDR2 YNFKEQ. Trimming stripped 4 bases from V and 0 bases from J, with 16 bases between. This CDR3 spans 18 amino acids. The CDR3 coding sequence is TGTGCCAGCAGCCCGGACACGGTTCGCCGCTCCTATAATTCACCCCTCCACTTT. Its translation: CASSPDTVRRSYNSPLHF.

The chain is built from TRBV18 and TRBJ2-1, with 7 bases identical to TRBD2. This CDR3 comprises 15 residues. Losses at the gene ends were 6 bases for V and 6 bases for J; bases not matched to a gene: 11. Germline V gene data show CDR1 as KGHSH and CDR2 as LQKENI. The CDR3 here is CASSLRRRESNEQFF. CDR3 sequence (DNA): TGTGCCAGCTCCCTGCGCAGGCGGGAGTCCAATGAGCAGTTCTTC.

In this sample, this clonotype turned up many times. V usage is TRBV7-8 and J usage is TRBJ2-3; 8 nucleotides align to TRBD2. The CDR3 is 17 amino acids. Per germline, CDR1 SGHVS and CDR2 FQNEAQ. J gave up 0 bases and V 3 bases, and 8 bases lay outside the gene matches. The CDR3 sequence: CASSFSGRARSTDTQYF. As DNA, the CDR3 is TGTGCCAGCAGCTTCTCCGGGAGGGCAAGAAGCACAGATACGCAGTATTTT.

This rearrangement joins TRBV2 to TRBJ1-4, with TRBD1 as a possible D gene (5 bases). Trimming took off 4 bases at V and 12 bases at J, with 12 bases between the two ends. There are 12 residues in the CDR3. Germline CDR1 is SNHLY and CDR2 is FYNNEI. CDR3 DNA sequence: TGTGCCAGCAGTGTGCAGGGTCAAGAACTGTTTTTT. It yields the protein CASSVQGQELFF.

The chain links TRBV12-3 or TRBV12-4 to TRBJ2-7; the match to TRBD1 covers 10 bases. V shed 4 bases, J shed 3 bases, and the junction held 6 bases outside the gene matches. The CDR3 extends over 15 amino acids. This chain's CDR3 is CASSWGQGSGYEQYF. DNA for the CDR3: TGTGCCAGCAGTTGGGGACAGGGGTCGGGCTACGAGCAGTACTTC.

This clonotype has ten or more counts. The gene calls are TRBV5-1 and TRBJ2-7; no clear D gene. Trimming took off 0 bases at V and 0 bases at J, with 7 bases between the two ends. CDR3 length: 14 amino acids. CDR1 and CDR2 (germline): SGHRS, YFSETQ. Here the CDR3 DNA reads TGCGCCAGCAGCTTGGGGCAGTACTCCTACGAGCAGTACTTC. The encoded protein is CASSLGQYSYEQYF.